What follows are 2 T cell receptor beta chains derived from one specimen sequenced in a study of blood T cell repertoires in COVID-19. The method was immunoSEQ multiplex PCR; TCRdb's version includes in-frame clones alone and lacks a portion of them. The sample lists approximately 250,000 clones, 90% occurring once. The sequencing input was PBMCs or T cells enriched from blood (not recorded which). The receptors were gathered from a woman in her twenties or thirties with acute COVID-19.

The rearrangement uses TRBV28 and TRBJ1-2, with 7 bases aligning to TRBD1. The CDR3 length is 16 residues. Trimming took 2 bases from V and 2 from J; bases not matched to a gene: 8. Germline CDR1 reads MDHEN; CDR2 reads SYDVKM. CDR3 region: CASSLPPGQRNYGYTF. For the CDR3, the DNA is TGTGCCAGCAGTTTACCTCCGGGACAGCGGAACTATGGCTACACCTTC.

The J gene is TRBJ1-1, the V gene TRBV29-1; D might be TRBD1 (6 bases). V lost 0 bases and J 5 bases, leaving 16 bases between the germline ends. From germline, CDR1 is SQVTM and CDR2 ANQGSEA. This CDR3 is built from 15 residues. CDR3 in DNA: TGCAGCGTTGAAGATCCTCAGGGGTGGGGGACTGAAGCTTTCTTT. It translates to CSVEDPQGWGTEAFF.